These 4 T cell receptor beta chains were all obtained from the same sample, sequenced in a study of T-cell memory formation after mild COVID-19. TCRdb reanalysed the 5' RACE reads using MiXCR and keeps one entry per CDR3 protein. Found here are fewer than 600,000 distinct CDR3 sequences, about 20% of them singletons; the top ten hold approximately 8.4%. The material sequenced was PBMCs or a T cell subset sorted from them (not recorded which). These receptors all stem from an adult woman who had mild COVID-19 (a few samples of this study predate the infection). Cell type and time point are not known.

This clonotype has only one observation. The J gene is TRBJ2-2, the V gene TRBV6-4, with D maybe TRBD2 (6 bases). This CDR3 spans 14 amino acids. V lost 4 bases to trimming and J lost 5 bases, with 11 bases between them. Germline V gene data show CDR1 as MRHNA and CDR2 as SNTAGT. The CDR3 loop reads CASSAGAGTGELFF. Written as DNA, the CDR3 is TGTGCCAGCAGTGCCGGTGCGGGAACCGGGGAGCTGTTTTTT.

CDR3 amino acids: CASSRDKGAYEQYF. As DNA, the CDR3 is TGTGCCAGCAGCCGGGACAAGGGGGCCTACGAGCAGTACTTC. The chain employs TRBV11-3 and TRBJ2-7, with a possible D match to TRBD1 (6 bases). From germline, CDR1 is SGHNT and CDR2 YENEEA. This CDR3 is 14 amino acids long. Trimming cost V 5 bases and J 2 bases, with 13 bases left between them.

This clonotype has a handful of counts. V gene TRBV27 combines with J gene TRBJ1-2; D is uncertain. The CDR3 spans 15 residues. CDR1 is MNHEY and CDR2 is SMNVEV in the germline V gene (reference sequence). The V end was cut by 4 bases, the J end by 5 bases, with 17 bases between. The CDR3 DNA follows: TGTGCCAGCAGTTCCCTAGCGGGCCGGAGGTATGGCTACACCTTC. This gives the protein CASSSLAGRRYGYTF.

The chain recombines TRBV5-4 with TRBJ2-3; 10 nucleotides match TRBD2. CDR1 and CDR2 from the germline V gene are SGHNT and YYREEE (reference sequence). Germline trimming cut 3 bases from V and 1 base from J; bases unmatched to any gene: 2. The CDR3 spans 15 residues. The chain's CDR3 is CASSSSGGRTDTQYF. CDR3 bases: TGTGCCAGCAGCTCTAGCGGGGGACGCACAGATACGCAGTATTTT.